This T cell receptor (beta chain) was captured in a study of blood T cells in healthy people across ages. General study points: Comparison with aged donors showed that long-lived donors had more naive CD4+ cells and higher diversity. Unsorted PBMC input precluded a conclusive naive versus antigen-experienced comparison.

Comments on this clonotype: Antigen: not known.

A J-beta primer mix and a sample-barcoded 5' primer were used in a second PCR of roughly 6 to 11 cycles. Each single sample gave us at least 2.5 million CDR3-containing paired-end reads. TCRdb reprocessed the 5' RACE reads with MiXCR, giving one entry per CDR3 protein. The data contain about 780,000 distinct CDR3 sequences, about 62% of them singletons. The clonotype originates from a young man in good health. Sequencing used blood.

CDR3 nucleotide sequence: TGTGCCAGCAGCCAAGTATCGGGACAGGGTCCAGGGGACTATGGCTACACCTTC. Its protein is CASSQVSGQGPGDYGYTF. The chain recombines TRBV4-2 with TRBJ1-2; 9 nucleotides match TRBD1. The CDR3 sequence is 18 residues long. V was clipped by 1 base and J by 3 bases; unmatched bases: 12. Germline V gene lookup returns CDR1 LGHNA and CDR2 YNFKEQ.